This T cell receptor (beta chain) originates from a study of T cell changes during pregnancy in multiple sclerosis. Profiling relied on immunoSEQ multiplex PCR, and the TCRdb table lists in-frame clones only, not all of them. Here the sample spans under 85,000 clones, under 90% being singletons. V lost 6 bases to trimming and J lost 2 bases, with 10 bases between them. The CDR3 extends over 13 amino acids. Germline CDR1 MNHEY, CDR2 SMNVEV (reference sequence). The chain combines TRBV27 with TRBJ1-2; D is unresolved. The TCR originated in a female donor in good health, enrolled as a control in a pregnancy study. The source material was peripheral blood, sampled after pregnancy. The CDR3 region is CASSPAENYGYTF. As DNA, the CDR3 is TGTGCCAGCAGCCCGGCGGAGAACTATGGCTACACCTTC.